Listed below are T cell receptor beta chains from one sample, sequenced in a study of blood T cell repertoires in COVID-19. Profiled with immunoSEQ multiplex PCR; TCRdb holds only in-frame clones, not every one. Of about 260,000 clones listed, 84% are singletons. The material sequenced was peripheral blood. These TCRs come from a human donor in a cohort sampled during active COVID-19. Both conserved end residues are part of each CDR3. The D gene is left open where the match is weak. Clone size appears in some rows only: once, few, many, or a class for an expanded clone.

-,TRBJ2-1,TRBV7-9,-,CASSPAEEQFF,TGTGCCAGCAGCCCAGCGGAGGAGCAGTTCTTC
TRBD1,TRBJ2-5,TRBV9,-,CASSGVSGGTQYF,TGTGCCAGCAGCGGGGTCTCAGGGGGGACCCAGTACTTC
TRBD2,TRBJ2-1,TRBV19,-,CASSPQGTSGRLGNEQFF,TGTGCCAGTAGTCCCCAGGGGACTAGCGGGAGACTAGGGAATGAGCAGTTCTTC
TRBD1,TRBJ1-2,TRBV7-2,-,CASSIWTGGSANYGYTF,TGTGCCAGCAGCATCTGGACAGGGGGTTCAGCTAACTATGGCTACACCTTC
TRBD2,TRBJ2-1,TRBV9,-,CASSVPSGAPYNEQFF,TGTGCCAGCAGCGTTCCTAGCGGCGCCCCCTACAATGAGCAGTTCTTC
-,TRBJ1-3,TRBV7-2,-,CASSLYRSGNTIYF,TGTGCCAGCAGCCTATACAGGTCTGGAAACACCATATATTTT
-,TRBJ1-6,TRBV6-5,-,CASSSRGVSPLHF,TGTGCCAGCAGCTCAAGAGGAGTTTCACCCCTCCACTTT
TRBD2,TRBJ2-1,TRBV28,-,CASSGTSWDSYNEQFF,TGTGCCAGCAGCGGGACTAGCTGGGACTCCTACAATGAGCAGTTCTTC
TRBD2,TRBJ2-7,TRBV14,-,CASSQDLQLAGGTYEQYF,TGTGCCAGCAGCCAAGATCTCCAACTAGCGGGAGGGACCTACGAGCAGTACTTC
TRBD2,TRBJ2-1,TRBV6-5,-,CASRGGETDYNEQFF,TGTGCCAGCAGGGGGGGGGAGACAGATTACAATGAGCAGTTCTTC
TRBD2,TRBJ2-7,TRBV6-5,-,CASSSGRSYEQYF,TGTGCCAGCTCTAGCGGGCGCTCCTACGAGCAGTACTTC
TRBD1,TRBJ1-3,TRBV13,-,CASSPTGGGGNTIYF,TGTGCCAGCAGCCCCACAGGGGGTGGTGGAAACACCATATATTTT
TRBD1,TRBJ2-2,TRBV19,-,CASSMTGGEGAGELFF,TGTGCCAGTAGTATGACAGGGGGCGAGGGGGCCGGGGAGCTGTTTTTT
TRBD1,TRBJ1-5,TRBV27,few,CASSLSYGRGDQPQHF,TGTGCCAGCAGTTTATCGTATGGCAGGGGGGATCAGCCCCAGCATTTT
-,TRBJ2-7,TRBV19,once,CASRVRGSGSFEQYF,TGTGCCAGTCGGGTGAGGGGTAGCGGCAGCTTCGAGCAGTACTTC
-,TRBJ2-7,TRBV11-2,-,CASSRQINYEQYF,TGTGCCAGCAGCCGACAGATTAACTACGAGCAGTACTTC
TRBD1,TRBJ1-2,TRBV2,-,CASRTGGAHGYTF,TGTGCCAGCAGGACAGGGGGCGCACATGGCTACACCTTC
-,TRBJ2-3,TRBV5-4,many,CASSFPNTDTQYF,TGTGCCAGCAGCTTCCCCAACACAGATACGCAGTATTTT
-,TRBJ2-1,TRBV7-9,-,CASSPRDYNEQFF,TGTGCCAGCAGCCCTCGGGACTACAATGAGCAGTTCTTC
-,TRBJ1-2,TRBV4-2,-,CASSQERAGGYGYTF,TGTGCCAGCAGCCAAGAAAGGGCCGGAGGCTATGGCTACACCTTC
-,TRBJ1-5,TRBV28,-,CASSFPTDQPQHF,TGTGCCAGCAGTTTTCCGACAGACCAGCCCCAGCATTTT
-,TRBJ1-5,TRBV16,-,CASSSAGGNQPQHF,TGTGCCAGCAGCTCGGCGGGGGGCAATCAGCCCCAGCATTTT
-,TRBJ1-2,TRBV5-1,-,CASSSPPANYGYTF,TGCGCCAGCAGCTCCCCCCCTGCGAACTATGGCTACACCTTC
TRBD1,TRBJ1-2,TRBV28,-,CASSPGGHLDGGYTF,TGTGCCAGCAGTCCAGGGGGGCACCTCGATGGTGGCTACACCTTC
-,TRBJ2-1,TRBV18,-,CASSPPREAHEQFF,TGTGCCAGCTCACCACCGAGGGAGGCCCATGAGCAGTTCTTC
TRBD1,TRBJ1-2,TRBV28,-,CASGTDYGYTF,TGTGCCAGCGGGACAGATTATGGCTACACCTTC
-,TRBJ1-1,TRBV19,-,CASSISRDYMNTEAFF,TGTGCCAGTAGTATATCCAGGGACTATATGAACACTGAAGCTTTCTTT
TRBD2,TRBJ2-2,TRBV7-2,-,CASSPRAGLAGALTGELFF,TGTGCCAGCAGCCCACGCGCGGGACTAGCGGGGGCCCTCACCGGGGAGCTGTTTTTT
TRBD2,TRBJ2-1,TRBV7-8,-,CASTKEGLVNNEQFF,TGTGCCAGCACCAAAGAGGGACTAGTGAACAATGAGCAGTTCTTC
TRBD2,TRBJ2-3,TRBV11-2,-,CASSLGGLVNTDTQYF,TGTGCCAGCAGCTTAGGGGGACTAGTAAACACAGATACGCAGTATTTT
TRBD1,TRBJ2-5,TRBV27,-,CASRPTGGQETQYF,TGTGCCAGCAGACCTACAGGGGGGCAAGAGACCCAGTACTTC
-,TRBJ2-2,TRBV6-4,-,CASSEWQNTGELFF,TGTGCCAGCAGTGAATGGCAGAACACCGGGGAGCTGTTTTTT
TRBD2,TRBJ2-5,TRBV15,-,CATSRDTGLAGVGRGETQYF,TGTGCCACCAGCAGAGATACGGGACTAGCGGGAGTAGGAAGGGGAGAGACCCAGTACTTC
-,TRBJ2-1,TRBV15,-,CATSVHGDSYNEQFF,TGTGCCACCAGCGTACACGGAGATTCGTACAATGAGCAGTTCTTC
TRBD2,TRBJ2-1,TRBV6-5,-,CASSQGLAYNEQFF,TGTGCCAGCAGTCAGGGACTAGCATACAATGAGCAGTTCTTC
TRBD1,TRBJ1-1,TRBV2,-,CASSNPTVRGSAEAFF,TGTGCCAGCAGCAACCCCACGGTCAGGGGGTCGGCTGAAGCTTTCTTT
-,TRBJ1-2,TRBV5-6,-,CASSPGTRDGYTF,TGTGCCAGCAGCCCCGGGACAAGGGATGGCTACACCTTC